These 5 T cell receptor beta chains were all obtained from the same sample, sequenced in a study of cytomegalovirus exposure and HLA in healthy donors. The repertoire was sequenced with immunoSEQ multiplex PCR; TCRdb's copy has only in-frame clones and lacks some. The sample has 250,000 to 350,000 clones, roughly 87% seen once; the top ten hold roughly 1.1%. The sample was PBMCs. Receptors originate from a woman in her twenties or thirties in good health and CMV-seropositive.

This chain joins TRBV27 and TRBJ1-5; D is perhaps TRBD1 (5 bases). The CDR3 is made up of 15 amino acids. CDR1 and CDR2 from the germline V gene are MNHEY and SMNVEV (reference sequence). V dropped 6 bases and J dropped 2 bases, with 14 bases sitting between them. The CDR3 nucleotides read TGTGCCAGCAGCCACGGTAAACAGGGCAATCAGCCCCAGCATTTT. Protein: CASSHGKQGNQPQHF.

This clone was counted between two and nine times. The chain joins TRBV9 to TRBJ2-1, with 7 bases matching TRBD1. The trim removed 3 bases at V and 8 bases at J, leaving 8 bases unmatched. The CDR3 extends over 14 amino acids. Germline V lookup: CDR1 SGDLS, CDR2 YYNGEE. The CDR3 spells CASSAKTGFHEQFF. DNA for the CDR3: TGTGCCAGCAGCGCCAAGACAGGGTTCCATGAGCAGTTCTTC.

This clone came up a few times. The chain joins TRBV10-1 to TRBJ2-7; D might be TRBD1 (5 bases). The germline V and J ends were trimmed by 8 bases and 3 bases, with 26 bases remaining between them. This CDR3 region has 17 residues. The V gene's germline CDR1 is WNHNN and CDR2 SYGVQD (reference sequence). CDR3: CASEAGKGINESYEQYF. The CDR3 DNA reads TGCGCCAGCGAGGCAGGGAAGGGTATTAACGAAAGCTACGAGCAGTACTTC.

This chain links TRBV27 with TRBJ2-2; tentatively, D is TRBD2 (5 bases). The V end was cut by 6 bases, the J end by 4 bases, with 15 bases between. The germline V gene encodes CDR1 MNHEY and CDR2 SMNVEV (reference sequence). The CDR3 has 15 residues. For the CDR3, the DNA is TGTGCCAGCAGCGAGAAGAGGGTTGGCACCGGGGAGCTGTTTTTT. Translation: CASSEKRVGTGELFF.

The chain couples TRBV6-6 to TRBJ1-2; the match to TRBD1 covers 7 bases. The CDR3 has 15 residues. V lost 7 bases and J lost 4; bases outside the gene matches: 12. The germline V gene encodes CDR1 MNHNY and CDR2 SVGAGI (reference sequence). DNA of the CDR3: TGTGCCAGCACCCTGGGACCGACAGGGACCTATGGCTACACCTTC. As protein: CASTLGPTGTYGYTF.